This T cell receptor (beta chain) originates from a study of PD-1 blockade in classical Hodgkin lymphoma. Using immunoSEQ multiplex PCR, the repertoire was profiled, and TCRdb retains in-frame clones only, with some absent. Of roughly 18,000 clones in the sample, 70% to 90% were seen once. The V gene's germline CDR1 is MNHNS and CDR2 SASEGT. The CDR3 has 15 residues. The V end was cut by 4 bases, the J end by 8 bases, with 20 bases between. Time point noted: cycle 4 day 1 (C4D1), after 6 weeks of nivolumab. Patients all relapsed after autologous stem cell transplantation, and there was variation in brentuximab vedotin exposure. Overall study findings and caveats: Complete responders entered with baseline diversity on par with newly diagnosed patients, the results showed.

In this sample, this clone turned up a few times. Its antigen is still unknown. Sequencing was performed on peripheral blood mononuclear cells (PBMCs), taken before the fourth cycle of nivolumab. J is TRBJ1-2 and V is TRBV6-1; tentatively, D is TRBD1 (6 bases). This receptor was taken from a human donor with classical Hodgkin lymphoma. The CDR3 DNA is TGTGCCAGCAGTGGCCTGGACAGCCCAAAGCAAGGCTACACCTTC. Translated, it gives CASSGLDSPKQGYTF.